This TCR beta chain was identified during a study of spatial heterogeneity in lung cancer. Study information: Sequencing consistently turned up more beta-chain sequences than alpha-chain sequences. Matched bulk RNA-seq gave a T cell module score that correlated strongly with tumor-region TCR transcript counts.

Study results and caveats: Mutation counts in tumors were tracked by counts of expanded intratumoral alpha and beta TCRs. Nonsynonymous mutations, ubiquitous and regional, were tracked respectively by counts of ubiquitous and regional expanded TCRs.

By proportion, this clonotype is medium-sized. Its target is unknown. This beta chain is off target for a library built for alpha chains, so its abundance means little. A unique molecular identifier was attached to every TCR cDNA molecule. MiXCR, applied by TCRdb to the 5' RACE reads, yields one record per CDR3 protein. The sample includes roughly 17,000 distinct CDR3 sequences, approximately 7% of them seen just once. Time point of the sample: sample taken at primary tumor resection. Looked up from germline, CDR1 is DFQATT and CDR2 is SNEGSKA (reference sequence). CDR3 length: 13 amino acids. V was shortened by 5 bases and J by 6 bases, with 17 bases between the two germline ends.

This chain connects TRBV20-1 to TRBJ2-7; D may correspond to TRBD1 or TRBD2 (5 bases each). The receptor was derived from a female donor with early-stage non-small cell lung cancer. The starting material was lung tumor tissue, obtained at surgery. The DNA of the CDR3 is TGCAGTGCTCCCCTTGCAGGGACCCCCGAGCAGTACTTC. Amino acid sequence: CSAPLAGTPEQYF.